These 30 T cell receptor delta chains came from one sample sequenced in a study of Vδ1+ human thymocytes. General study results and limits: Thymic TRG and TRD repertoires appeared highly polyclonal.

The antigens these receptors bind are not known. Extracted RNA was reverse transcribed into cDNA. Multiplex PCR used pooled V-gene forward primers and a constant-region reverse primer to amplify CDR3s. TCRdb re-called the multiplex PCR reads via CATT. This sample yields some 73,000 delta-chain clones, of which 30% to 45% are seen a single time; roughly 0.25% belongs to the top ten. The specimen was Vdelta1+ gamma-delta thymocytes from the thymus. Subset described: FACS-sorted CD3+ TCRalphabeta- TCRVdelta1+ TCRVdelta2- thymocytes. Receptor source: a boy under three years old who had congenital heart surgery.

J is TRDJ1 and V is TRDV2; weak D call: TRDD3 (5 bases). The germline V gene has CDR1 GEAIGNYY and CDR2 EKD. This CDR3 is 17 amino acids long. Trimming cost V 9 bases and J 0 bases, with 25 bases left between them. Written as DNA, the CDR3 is TGTGCCACCGTGAAGTCCTGGGTGATCGGGGACACCGATAAACTCATCTTT. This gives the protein CATVKSWVIGDTDKLIF.

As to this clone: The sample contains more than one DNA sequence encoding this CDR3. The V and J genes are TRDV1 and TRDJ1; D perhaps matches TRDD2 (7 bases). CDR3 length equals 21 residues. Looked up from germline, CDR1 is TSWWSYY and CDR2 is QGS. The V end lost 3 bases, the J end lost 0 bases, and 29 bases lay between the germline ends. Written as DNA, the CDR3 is TGTGCTCTTGGGGACCTATTTCCTACGCGATACGGCACGCGGTACACCGATAAACTCATCTTT. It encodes CALGDLFPTRYGTRYTDKLIF.

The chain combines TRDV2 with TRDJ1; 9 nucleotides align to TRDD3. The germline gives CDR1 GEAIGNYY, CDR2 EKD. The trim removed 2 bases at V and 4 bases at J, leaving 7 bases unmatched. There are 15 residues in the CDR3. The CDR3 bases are TGTGCCTGTGACAGGGGACTGGGGGACAGCGATAAACTCATCTTT. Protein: CACDRGLGDSDKLIF.

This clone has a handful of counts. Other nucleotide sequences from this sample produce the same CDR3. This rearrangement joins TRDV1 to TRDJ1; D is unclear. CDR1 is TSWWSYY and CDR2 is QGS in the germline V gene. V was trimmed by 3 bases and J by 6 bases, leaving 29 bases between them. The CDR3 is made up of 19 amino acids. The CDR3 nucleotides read TGTGCTCTTGGGGAGCGACCTAACCGAATCTCGCCGTTTTCGTATAAACTCATCTTT. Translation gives CALGERPNRISPFSYKLIF.

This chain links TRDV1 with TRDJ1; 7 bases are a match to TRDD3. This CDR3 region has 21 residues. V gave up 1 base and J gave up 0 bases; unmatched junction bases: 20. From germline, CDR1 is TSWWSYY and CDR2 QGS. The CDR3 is CALGERGGLGARLSYTDKLIF. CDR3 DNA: TGTGCTCTTGGGGAACGTGGCGGGCTGGGGGCCCGATTGTCGTACACCGATAAACTCATCTTT.

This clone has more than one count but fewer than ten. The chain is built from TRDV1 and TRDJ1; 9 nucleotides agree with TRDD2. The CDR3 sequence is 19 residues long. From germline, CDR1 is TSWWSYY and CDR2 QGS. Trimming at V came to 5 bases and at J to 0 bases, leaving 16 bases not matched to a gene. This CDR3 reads CALGNAFLRTDPYTDKLIF. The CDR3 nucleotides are TGTGCTCTTGGGAACGCCTTCCTACGAACAGATCCCTACACCGATAAACTCATCTTT.

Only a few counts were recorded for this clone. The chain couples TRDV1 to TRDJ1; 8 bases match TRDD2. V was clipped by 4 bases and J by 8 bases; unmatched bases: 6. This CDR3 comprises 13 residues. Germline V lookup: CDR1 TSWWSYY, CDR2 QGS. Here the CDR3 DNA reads TGTGCTCTTGGGGGACTTCCTACGCAAAAACTCATCTTT. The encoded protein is CALGGLPTQKLIF.

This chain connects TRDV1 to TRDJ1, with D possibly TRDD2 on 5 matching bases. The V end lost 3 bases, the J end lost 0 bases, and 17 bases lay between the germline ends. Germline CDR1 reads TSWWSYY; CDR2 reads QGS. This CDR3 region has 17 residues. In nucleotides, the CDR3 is TGTGCTCTTGGGGATCTCTTCCCTCTCCGATACACCGATAAACTCATCTTT. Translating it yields CALGDLFPLRYTDKLIF.

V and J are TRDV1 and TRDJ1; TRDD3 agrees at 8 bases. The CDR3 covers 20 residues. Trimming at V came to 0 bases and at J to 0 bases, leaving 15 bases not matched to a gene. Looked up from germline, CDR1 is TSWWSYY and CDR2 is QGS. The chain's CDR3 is CALGELPSYWGELYTDKLIF. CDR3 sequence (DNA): TGTGCTCTTGGGGAACTGCCCTCTTACTGGGGGGAACTCTACACCGATAAACTCATCTTT.

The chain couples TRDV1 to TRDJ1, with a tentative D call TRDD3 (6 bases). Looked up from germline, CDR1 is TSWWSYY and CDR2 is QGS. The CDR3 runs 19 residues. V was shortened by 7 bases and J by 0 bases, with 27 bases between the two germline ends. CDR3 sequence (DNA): TGTGCTCTTGTACACCTACGGGGATTGTACTGGGACTACACCGATAAACTCATCTTT. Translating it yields CALVHLRGLYWDYTDKLIF.

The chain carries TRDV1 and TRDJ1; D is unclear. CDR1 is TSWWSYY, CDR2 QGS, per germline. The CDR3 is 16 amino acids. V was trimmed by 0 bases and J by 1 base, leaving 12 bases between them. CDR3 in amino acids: CALGELKSGSTDKLIF. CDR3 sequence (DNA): TGTGCTCTTGGGGAACTTAAATCCGGGAGCACCGATAAACTCATCTTT.

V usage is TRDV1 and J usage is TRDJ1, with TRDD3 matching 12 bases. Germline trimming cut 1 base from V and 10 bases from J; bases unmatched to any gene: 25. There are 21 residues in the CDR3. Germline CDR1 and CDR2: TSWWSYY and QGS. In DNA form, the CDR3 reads TGTGCTCTTGGGGAACAGGGCTCTTCAGTACTGGGGGATACAGACTGTAAGAGACTCATCTTT. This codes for CALGEQGSSVLGDTDCKRLIF.

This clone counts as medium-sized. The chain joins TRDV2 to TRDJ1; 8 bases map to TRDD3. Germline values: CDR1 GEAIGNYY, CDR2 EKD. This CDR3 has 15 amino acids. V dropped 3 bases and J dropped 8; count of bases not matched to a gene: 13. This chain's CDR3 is CACDPSHAWGTKLIF. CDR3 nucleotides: TGTGCCTGTGACCCATCCCACGCCTGGGGGACCAAACTCATCTTT.

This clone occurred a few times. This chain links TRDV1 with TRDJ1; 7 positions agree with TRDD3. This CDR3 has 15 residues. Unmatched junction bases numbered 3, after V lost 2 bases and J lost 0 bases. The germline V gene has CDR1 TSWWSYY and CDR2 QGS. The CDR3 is CALGERGIHTDKLIF. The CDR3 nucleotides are TGTGCTCTTGGGGAAAGAGGGATACACACCGATAAACTCATCTTT.

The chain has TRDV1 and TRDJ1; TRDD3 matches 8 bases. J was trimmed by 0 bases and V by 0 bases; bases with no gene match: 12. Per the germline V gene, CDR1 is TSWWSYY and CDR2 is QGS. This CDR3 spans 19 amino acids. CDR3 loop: CALGELKLGGGFYTDKLIF. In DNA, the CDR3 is TGTGCTCTTGGGGAACTGAAATTGGGTGGGGGATTCTACACCGATAAACTCATCTTT.

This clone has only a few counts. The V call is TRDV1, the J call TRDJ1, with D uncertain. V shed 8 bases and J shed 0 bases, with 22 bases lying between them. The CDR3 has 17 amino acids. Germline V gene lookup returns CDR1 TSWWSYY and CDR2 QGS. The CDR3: CALYPVSEARYTDKLIF. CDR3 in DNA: TGTGCTCTTTATCCGGTTTCAGAGGCTAGGTACACCGATAAACTCATCTTT.

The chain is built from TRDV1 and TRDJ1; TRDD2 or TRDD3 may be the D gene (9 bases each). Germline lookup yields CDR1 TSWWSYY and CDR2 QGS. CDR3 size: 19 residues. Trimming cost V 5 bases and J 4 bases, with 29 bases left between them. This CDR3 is CALGFRLPTYFGGYDKLIF. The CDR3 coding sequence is TGTGCTCTTGGGTTCCGCCTTCCTACATATTTTGGGGGATACGATAAACTCATCTTT.

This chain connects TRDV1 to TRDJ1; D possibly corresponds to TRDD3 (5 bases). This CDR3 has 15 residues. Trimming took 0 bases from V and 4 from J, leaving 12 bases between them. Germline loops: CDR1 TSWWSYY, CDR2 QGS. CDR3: CALGELGSGGDKLIF. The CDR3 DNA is TGTGCTCTTGGGGAACTGGGGTCGGGGGGCGATAAACTCATCTTT.

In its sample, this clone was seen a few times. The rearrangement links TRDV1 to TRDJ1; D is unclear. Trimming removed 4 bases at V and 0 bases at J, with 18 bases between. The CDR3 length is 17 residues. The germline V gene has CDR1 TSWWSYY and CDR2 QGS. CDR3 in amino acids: CALGVPILRQYTDKLIF. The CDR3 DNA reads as TGTGCTCTTGGGGTGCCAATACTGAGACAGTACACCGATAAACTCATCTTT.

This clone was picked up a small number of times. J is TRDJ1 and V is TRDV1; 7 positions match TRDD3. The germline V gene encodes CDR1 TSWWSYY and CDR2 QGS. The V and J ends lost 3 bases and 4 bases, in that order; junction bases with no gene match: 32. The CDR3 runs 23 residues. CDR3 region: CALGDLRYPKRGYVARFVDKLIF. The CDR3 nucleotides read TGTGCTCTTGGGGACCTCCGATATCCCAAACGAGGATACGTCGCCCGGTTCGTCGATAAACTCATCTTT.

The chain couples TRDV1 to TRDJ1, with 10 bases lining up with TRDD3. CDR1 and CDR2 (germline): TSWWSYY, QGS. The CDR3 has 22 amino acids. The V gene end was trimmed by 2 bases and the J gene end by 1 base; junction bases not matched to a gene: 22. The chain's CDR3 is CALGETPSTVPCTGGSTDKLIF. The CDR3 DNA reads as TGTGCTCTTGGGGAAACCCCTTCTACCGTTCCCTGTACTGGGGGATCCACCGATAAACTCATCTTT.

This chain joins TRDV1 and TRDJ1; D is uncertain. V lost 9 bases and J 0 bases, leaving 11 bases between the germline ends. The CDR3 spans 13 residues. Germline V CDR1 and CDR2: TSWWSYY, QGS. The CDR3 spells CALLNEYTDKLIF. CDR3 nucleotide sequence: TGTGCTCTCCTAAACGAGTACACCGATAAACTCATCTTT.

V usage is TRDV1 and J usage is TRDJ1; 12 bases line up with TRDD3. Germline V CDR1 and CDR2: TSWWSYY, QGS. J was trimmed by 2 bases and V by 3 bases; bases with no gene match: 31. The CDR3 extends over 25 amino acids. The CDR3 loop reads CALGEALINGLPTVLGDTWTDKLIF. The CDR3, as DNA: TGTGCTCTTGGGGAGGCCCTAATCAACGGTCTTCCTACGGTACTGGGGGATACTTGGACCGATAAACTCATCTTT.

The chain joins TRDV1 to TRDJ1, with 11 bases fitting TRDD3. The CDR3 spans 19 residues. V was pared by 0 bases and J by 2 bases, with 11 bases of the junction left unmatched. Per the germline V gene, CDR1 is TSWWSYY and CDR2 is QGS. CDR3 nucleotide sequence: TGTGCTCTTGGGGAACTCTTAGCTGGGGGATACTTGCGGACCGATAAACTCATCTTT. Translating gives CALGELLAGGYLRTDKLIF.

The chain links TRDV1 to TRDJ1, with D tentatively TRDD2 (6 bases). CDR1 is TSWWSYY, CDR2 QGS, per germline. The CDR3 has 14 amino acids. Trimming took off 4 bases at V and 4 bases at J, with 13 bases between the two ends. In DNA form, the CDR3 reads TGTGCTCTTGGGGGTTCCTATCCGGACGATAAACTCATCTTT. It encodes CALGGSYPDDKLIF.

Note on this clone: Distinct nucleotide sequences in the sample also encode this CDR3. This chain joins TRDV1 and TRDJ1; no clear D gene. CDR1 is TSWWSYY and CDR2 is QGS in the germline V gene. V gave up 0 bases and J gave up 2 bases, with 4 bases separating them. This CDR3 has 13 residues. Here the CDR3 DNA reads TGTGCTCTTGGGGAACTGGGAACCGATAAACTCATCTTT. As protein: CALGELGTDKLIF.

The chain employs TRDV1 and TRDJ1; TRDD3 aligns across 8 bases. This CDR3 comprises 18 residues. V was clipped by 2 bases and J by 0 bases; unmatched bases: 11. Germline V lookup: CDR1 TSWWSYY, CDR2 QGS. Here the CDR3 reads CALGETFYTGGYTDKLIF. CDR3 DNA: TGTGCTCTTGGGGAAACGTTCTACACTGGGGGCTACACCGATAAACTCATCTTT.

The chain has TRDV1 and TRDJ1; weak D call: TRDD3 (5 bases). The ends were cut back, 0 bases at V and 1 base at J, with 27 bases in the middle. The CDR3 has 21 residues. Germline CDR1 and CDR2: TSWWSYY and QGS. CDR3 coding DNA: TGTGCTCTTGGGGAACTATTCTTAACGGGTCGTGTCTGGATAGGCACCGATAAACTCATCTTT. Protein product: CALGELFLTGRVWIGTDKLIF.

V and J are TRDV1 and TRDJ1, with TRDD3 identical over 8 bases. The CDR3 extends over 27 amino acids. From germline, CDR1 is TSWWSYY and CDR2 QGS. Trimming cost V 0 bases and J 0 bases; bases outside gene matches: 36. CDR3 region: CALGELDFSAPAGWGTSATRYTDKLIF. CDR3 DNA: TGTGCTCTTGGGGAACTAGATTTTTCTGCCCCGGCCGGCTGGGGGACCTCGGCTACGAGGTACACCGATAAACTCATCTTT.

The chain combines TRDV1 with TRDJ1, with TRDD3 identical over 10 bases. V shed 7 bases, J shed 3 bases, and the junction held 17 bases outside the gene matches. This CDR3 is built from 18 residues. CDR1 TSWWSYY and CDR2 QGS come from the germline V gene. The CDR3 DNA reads TGTGCTCTTGTCTCGCGTACTGGGGGATCAAGAAGGGCCGATAAACTCATCTTT. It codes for CALVSRTGGSRRADKLIF.